The 32 T cell receptor beta chains below come from one sample, sequenced in a study of blood T cell repertoires in COVID-19. Sequencing used immunoSEQ multiplex PCR; TCRdb keeps in-frame clones, though not all of them. Of about 190,000 clones in the sample, 80% to 90% are singletons; the top ten hold 1.1%. The sample consisted of peripheral blood. The receptors here all came from a man aged 25 to 40 with acute or convalescent COVID-19.

The chain carries TRBV29-1 and TRBJ2-3; tentative D call: TRBD1 (6 bases). V was cut by 4 bases and J by 3 bases, with 8 bases left in between. Per the germline V gene, CDR1 is SQVTM and CDR2 is ANQGSEA. The CDR3 totals 12 residues. The CDR3 sequence is CSVARGTDTQYF. The CDR3 DNA reads TGCAGCGTTGCCAGGGGTACAGATACGCAGTATTTT.

This chain uses TRBV4-1 with TRBJ2-7, with TRBD1 matching 7 bases. V gave up 1 base and J gave up 0 bases; unmatched junction bases: 9. The CDR3 spans 17 residues. Per germline, CDR1 MGHRA and CDR2 YSYEKL. CDR3 amino acids: CASSQVTGAAGSYEQYF. CDR3 sequence (DNA): TGCGCCAGCAGCCAAGTAACAGGGGCCGCTGGCTCCTACGAGCAGTACTTC.

CDR3 amino acids: CASSLGTIIGQPQHF. CDR3 sequence (DNA): TGTGCCAGCAGCTTAGGCACTATAATCGGCCAGCCCCAGCATTTT. The chain recombines TRBV11-2 with TRBJ1-5; the D is unclear. In germline, CDR1 is SGHAT, CDR2 FQNNGV. Trimming removed 1 base from V and 7 bases from J, with 14 bases in between. This CDR3 contains 15 residues.

The V gene is TRBV6-5, the J gene TRBJ2-1; TRBD1 matches 12 bases. After removal of 7 bases from V and 10 bases from J, the junction contained 11 bases not matched to a gene. The germline V gene encodes CDR1 MNHEY and CDR2 SVGAGI. CDR3 length: 15 amino acids. CDR3 residues: CASKVPGQGAGEQFF. The CDR3 bases are TGTGCCAGCAAAGTCCCGGGACAGGGGGCCGGAGAGCAGTTCTTC.

This chain joins TRBV30 and TRBJ2-5; 9 positions match TRBD2. V lost 4 bases to trimming and J lost 4 bases; unmatched junction nucleotides: 19. The CDR3 totals 18 residues. Germline assignment: CDR1 GTSNPN and CDR2 SVGIG (reference sequence). The CDR3 is CAWTNSGGGFSTGETQYF. The CDR3 bases are TGTGCCTGGACAAATAGCGGGGGCGGCTTTTCTACAGGAGAGACCCAGTACTTC.

The rearrangement links TRBV20-1 to TRBJ1-2; D gene ambiguous. Germline CDR1 reads DFQATT; CDR2 reads SNEGSKA (reference sequence). The CDR3 length is 10 residues. The V end was cut by 6 bases, the J end by 6 bases, with 8 bases between. CDR3 loop: CSAMADGYTF. CDR3 bases: TGCAGTGCCATGGCGGATGGCTACACCTTC.

This chain connects TRBV18 to TRBJ1-3; D call uncertain. The V end was cut by 2 bases, the J end by 6 bases, with 14 bases between. This CDR3 is built from 15 residues. The germline CDR1 and CDR2 sequences are KGHSH and LQKENI. The CDR3 here is CASSPSGRLENTIYF. CDR3 nucleotides: TGTGCCAGCTCACCATCTGGGCGCCTTGAAAACACCATATATTTT.

This chain links TRBV5-1 with TRBJ2-4; 7 bases are shared with TRBD1. CDR1 and CDR2 (germline): SGHRS, YFSETQ. CDR3 length: 16 amino acids. V lost 2 bases and J lost 6; bases outside the gene matches: 11. CDR3 DNA: TGCGCCAGCAGCTTAGGACACCCGGCAGGGGGAAACATTCAGTACTTC. Translation: CASSLGHPAGGNIQYF.

The genes are TRBV6-2 or TRBV6-3 and TRBJ2-2, with TRBD2 identical over 10 bases. V gave up 2 bases and J gave up 1 base; unmatched junction bases: 7. The CDR3 consists of 18 residues. Germline CDR1 reads MNHEY; CDR2 reads SVGEGT. The CDR3 loop is CASSYQQTSGVNTGELFF. The CDR3 DNA sequence: TGTGCCAGCAGTTACCAACAAACTAGCGGGGTGAACACCGGGGAGCTGTTTTTT.

This chain uses TRBV6-6 with TRBJ1-3; D uncertain. CDR1 is MNHNY and CDR2 is SVGAGI in the germline V gene (reference sequence). Trimming removed 1 base from V and 0 bases from J, with 7 bases in between. This CDR3 has 15 amino acids. The CDR3 bases are TGTGCCAGCAGTTACTGGCAGTCCTCTGGAAACACCATATATTTT. Encoded protein: CASSYWQSSGNTIYF.

V gene TRBV4-2 combines with J gene TRBJ1-4, with D maybe TRBD1 (5 bases). Per germline, CDR1 LGHNA and CDR2 YNFKEQ. The CDR3 is 17 amino acids. With 0 bases removed from V and 4 bases from J, the gap between germline ends came to 15 bases. CDR3 DNA sequence: TGTGCCAGCAGCCAAGAGGGTGGATGGGGCCGTAATGAAAAACTGTTTTTT. Protein sequence: CASSQEGGWGRNEKLFF.

This sequence joins TRBV14 and TRBJ2-4, with unresolved D. Germline V gene data show CDR1 as SGHDN and CDR2 as FVKESK. Trimming pared 1 base from V and 1 base from J, leaving 20 bases between. The length of the CDR3 is 19 residues. The DNA for the CDR3 is TGTGCCAGCAGCCAAGGATATCGGCAAAAGCGCGAGGCCAAAAACATTCAGTACTTC. This codes for CASSQGYRQKREAKNIQYF.

The V and J genes are TRBV4-2 and TRBJ2-3; 9 bases align to TRBD2. This CDR3 comprises 17 residues. V lost 1 base and J lost 2; bases outside the gene matches: 7. The germline gives CDR1 LGHNA, CDR2 YNFKEQ. The CDR3 here is CASSQGNSGGSTDTQYF. As DNA, the CDR3 is TGTGCCAGCAGCCAAGGTAATAGCGGGGGTTCCACAGATACGCAGTATTTT.

The V call is TRBV20-1, the J call TRBJ2-7; no definite D call. Germline CDR1 DFQATT, CDR2 SNEGSKA (reference sequence). This CDR3 region has 11 residues. Trimming removed 4 bases from V and 2 bases from J, with 6 bases in between. DNA for the CDR3: TGCAGTGCTATAATAACCTACGAGCAGTACTTC. Protein product: CSAIITYEQYF.

The chain employs TRBV4-2 and TRBJ2-7; the match to TRBD2 covers 14 bases. Germline V lookup: CDR1 LGHNA, CDR2 YNFKEQ. Losses at the gene ends were 3 bases for V and 1 base for J; bases not matched to a gene: 5. The CDR3 has 17 amino acids. Here the CDR3 reads CASSQGLAGVSSYEQYF. The CDR3 DNA is TGTGCCAGCAGCCAGGGACTAGCGGGAGTAAGTTCCTACGAGCAGTACTTC.

V is TRBV3-1 (or the pseudogene TRBV3-2) and J is TRBJ1-4; no definite D call. V was pared by 0 bases and J by 7 bases, with 15 bases between. Germline CDR1 is LGHDT and CDR2 is YNNKEL (reference sequence). The length of the CDR3 is 16 residues. CDR3 region: CASSQDGFGEREKLFF. DNA for the CDR3: TGTGCCAGCAGCCAAGATGGCTTTGGAGAGCGTGAAAAACTGTTTTTT.

The rearrangement links TRBV2 to TRBJ2-5, with D perhaps matching TRBD1 (6 bases). The CDR3 is made up of 13 amino acids. Between the trimmed V and J ends, which lost 7 bases and 4 bases, there was a span of 13 bases. Looked up from germline, CDR1 is SNHLY and CDR2 is FYNNEI. The DNA of the CDR3 is TGTGCCAGCAACGTTCGAGGGGGAGAGACCCAGTACTTC. Translating it yields CASNVRGGETQYF.

This clone was detected ten times or more. This rearrangement joins TRBV11-2 to TRBJ1-2, with TRBD1 matching over 9 bases. Trimming at V came to 6 bases and at J to 5 bases, leaving 7 bases not matched to a gene. The CDR3 loop spans 14 amino acids. Per germline, CDR1 SGHAT and CDR2 FQNNGV. The CDR3 is CASRPGQGFYGYTF. CDR3 in DNA: TGTGCCAGCAGACCGGGACAGGGTTTTTATGGCTACACCTTC.

The chain couples TRBV5-1 to TRBJ1-2; D unclear. CDR3 length equals 11 residues. V dropped 6 bases and J dropped 3 bases, with 6 bases sitting between them. Per the germline V gene, CDR1 is SGHRS and CDR2 is YFSETQ. CDR3 coding DNA: TGCGCCAGCAAGAGGGACTATGGCTACACCTTC. This encodes CASKRDYGYTF. Complete variable domain (other parts from reference TRBV5-1 and TRBJ1-2): KAGVTQTPRYLIKTRGQQVTLSCSPISGHRSVSWYQQTPGQGLQFLFEYFSETQRNKGNFPGRFSGRQFSNSRSEMNVSTLELGDSALYLCASKRDYGYTFGSGTRLTVV.

CDR3 nucleotides: TGTGCCAGCAGCTTATGGGAGGGTAACTATGGCTACACCTTC. Translation gives CASSLWEGNYGYTF. This sequence joins TRBV7-9 and TRBJ1-2; D remains ambiguous. V gave up 2 bases and J gave up 1 base, with 8 bases separating them. The CDR3 runs 14 residues. CDR1 is SEHNR, CDR2 FQNEAQ, per germline (reference sequence). Full variable domain (remainder filled in from reference TRBV7-9 and TRBJ1-2): DTGVSQNPRHKITKRGQNVTFRCDPISEHNRLYWYRQTLGQGPEFLTYFQNEAQLEKSRLLSDRFSAERPKGSFSTLEIQRTEQGDSAMYLCASSLWEGNYGYTFGSGTRLTVV.

The chain recombines TRBV6-5 with TRBJ1-5; a possible D gene is TRBD1 (6 bases). The germline V and J ends were trimmed by 8 bases and 6 bases, with 14 bases remaining between them. CDR1 is MNHEY, CDR2 SVGAGI, per germline. The CDR3 totals 13 residues. As DNA, the CDR3 is TGTGCCAGCCATTGGGGGCTCGTTCAGCCCCAGCATTTT. It translates to CASHWGLVQPQHF.

This chain connects TRBV5-1 to TRBJ2-1, with 7 bases that match TRBD2. This CDR3 region has 15 residues. Germline lookup yields CDR1 SGHRS and CDR2 YFSETQ. J was trimmed by 4 bases and V by 6 bases; bases with no gene match: 10. As DNA, the CDR3 is TGCGCCAGCATGGGAGGGGTGGGCGGATACAATGAGCAGTTCTTC. It yields the protein CASMGGVGGYNEQFF.

J is TRBJ1-4 and V is TRBV7-9; tentatively, D is TRBD1 (6 bases). Trimming pared 5 bases from V and 9 bases from J, leaving 16 bases between. The CDR3 is 14 residues long. The germline V gene encodes CDR1 SEHNR and CDR2 FQNEAQ (reference sequence). Here the CDR3 reads CASSPGGGPKKLFF. CDR3 in DNA: TGTGCCAGCAGCCCCGGGGGGGGGCCTAAAAAACTGTTTTTT.

V is TRBV27 and J is TRBJ1-2, with D perhaps matching TRBD1 (5 bases). Germline V CDR1 and CDR2: MNHEY, SMNVEV (reference sequence). With 3 bases removed from V and 8 bases from J, the gap between germline ends came to 22 bases. The CDR3 length is 16 residues. Here the CDR3 DNA reads TGTGCCAGCAGTTTGTTACGGCAGGGCCCATCCAGCGGCTACACCTTC. Protein sequence: CASSLLRQGPSSGYTF.

Comments on this clone: Other DNA sequences in this specimen translate into the identical CDR3. V usage is TRBV3-1 (or the pseudogene TRBV3-2) and J usage is TRBJ2-3; TRBD2 is a possible D gene (6 bases). CDR3 length equals 14 residues. CDR1 LGHDT and CDR2 YNNKEL come from the germline V gene (reference sequence). V lost 3 bases, J lost 0 bases, and 7 bases lay in between. The CDR3 bases are TGTGCCAGCAGCCAGCGGGGAAGCACAGATACGCAGTATTTT. It specifies CASSQRGSTDTQYF.

The chain has TRBV30 and TRBJ1-1; TRBD1 matches at 8 bases. V gave up 0 bases and J gave up 3 bases; unmatched junction bases: 6. This CDR3 is 15 amino acids long. Germline CDR1 reads GTSNPN; CDR2 reads SVGIG (reference sequence). The CDR3 loop reads CAWSVPGGKDTEAFF. The CDR3 nucleotides are TGTGCCTGGAGTGTACCAGGGGGCAAGGACACTGAAGCTTTCTTT.

The J gene is TRBJ2-7, the V gene TRBV29-1, with TRBD2 matching over 8 bases. This CDR3 has 13 amino acids. V shed 8 bases, J shed 4 bases, and the junction held 10 bases outside the gene matches. From germline, CDR1 is SQVTM and CDR2 ANQGSEA. The CDR3 region is CSTSAGERYEQYF. Written as DNA, the CDR3 is TGCAGCACCTCAGCGGGAGAACGGTACGAGCAGTACTTC.

The V gene is TRBV23-1, the J gene TRBJ2-1, with 14 bases that match TRBD2. TRBV23-1 is classed as an ORF, of uncertain function. The V segment lost 1 base and the J segment 3 bases; nucleotides outside the gene matches: 11. The CDR3 extends over 20 amino acids. The chain's CDR3 is CASSQWTSGGPAILYNEQFF. CDR3 DNA: TGCGCCAGCAGTCAATGGACTAGCGGGGGGCCGGCCATCCTCTACAATGAGCAGTTCTTC.

The V and J genes are TRBV4-1 and TRBJ2-5, with 12 nucleotides matching TRBD2. V lost 3 bases, J lost 5 bases, and 7 bases stayed unmatched. The CDR3 runs to 16 residues. Germline lookup yields CDR1 MGHRA and CDR2 YSYEKL. CDR3 DNA: TGCGCCAGCAGCCAGGGTACTAGCGGGAGGTTCGAGACCCAGTACTTC. Amino acids: CASSQGTSGRFETQYF.

In its sample, this clone was seen a few times. The rearrangement uses TRBV27 and TRBJ1-6; D is unresolved. Per germline, CDR1 MNHEY and CDR2 SMNVEV (reference sequence). This CDR3 spans 19 amino acids. V dropped 10 bases and J dropped 6 bases, with 31 bases sitting between them. The CDR3 loop reads CANFGELGVLDVCNSPLHF. The CDR3 nucleotides are TGTGCCAACTTCGGGGAACTTGGGGTCCTCGATGTTTGTAATTCACCCCTCCACTTT.

The CDR3 DNA reads TGTGCCAGCAGATACGACAGGGGGCGTTCATCCGAAGCTTTCTTT. This encodes CASRYDRGRSSEAFF. The chain uses TRBV7-8 and TRBJ1-1; 10 positions match TRBD1. Trimming at V came to 6 bases and at J to 8 bases, leaving 12 bases not matched to a gene. Germline values: CDR1 SGHVS, CDR2 FQNEAQ. CDR3 length equals 15 residues.

The chain links TRBV7-9 to TRBJ2-5, with TRBD2 identical over 9 bases. The CDR3 sequence is 17 residues long. V trimming: 6 bases; J trimming: 4 bases; junction bases outside the gene matches: 15. Germline V CDR1 and CDR2: SEHNR, FQNEAQ (reference sequence). CDR3 DNA: TGTGCCAGCAGTTTCGGAAGGGCGGGAGGGGAGAGAGAGACCCAGTACTTC. Translating it yields CASSFGRAGGERETQYF.